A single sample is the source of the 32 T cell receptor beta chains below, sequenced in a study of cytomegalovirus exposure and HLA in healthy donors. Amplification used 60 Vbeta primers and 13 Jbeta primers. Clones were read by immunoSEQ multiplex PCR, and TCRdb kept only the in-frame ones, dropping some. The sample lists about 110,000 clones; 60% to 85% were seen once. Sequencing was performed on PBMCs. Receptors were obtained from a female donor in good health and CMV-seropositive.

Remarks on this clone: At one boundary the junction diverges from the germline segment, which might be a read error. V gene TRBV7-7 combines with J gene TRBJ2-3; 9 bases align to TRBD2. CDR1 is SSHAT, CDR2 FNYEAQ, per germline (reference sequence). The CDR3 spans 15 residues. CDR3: CASSRSGGRTDTQYF. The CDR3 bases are TGTGCTAGCAGCCGTAGCGGGGGTCGCACAGATACGCAGTATTTT.

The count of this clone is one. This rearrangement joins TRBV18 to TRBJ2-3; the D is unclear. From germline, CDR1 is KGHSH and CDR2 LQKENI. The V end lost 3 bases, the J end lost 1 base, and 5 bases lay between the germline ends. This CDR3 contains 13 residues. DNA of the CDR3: TGTGCCAGCTCACCCCCTCGCACAGATACGCAGTATTTT. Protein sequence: CASSPPRTDTQYF.

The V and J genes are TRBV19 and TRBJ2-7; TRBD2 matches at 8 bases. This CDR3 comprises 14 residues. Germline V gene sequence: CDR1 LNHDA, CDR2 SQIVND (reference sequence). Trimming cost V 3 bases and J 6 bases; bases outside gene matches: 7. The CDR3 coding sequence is TGTGCCAGTAGTATGCCCGGGAGGGCCGGCGAGCAGTACTTC. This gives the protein CASSMPGRAGEQYF.

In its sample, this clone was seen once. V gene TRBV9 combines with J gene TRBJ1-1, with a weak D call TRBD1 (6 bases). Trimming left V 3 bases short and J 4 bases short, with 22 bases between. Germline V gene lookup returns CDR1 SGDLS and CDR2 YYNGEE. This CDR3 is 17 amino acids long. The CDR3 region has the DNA TGTGCCAGCAGCGCATCTTCGACCAACAGGGTGGGCACTGAAGCTTTCTTT. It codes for CASSASSTNRVGTEAFF.

The chain's CDR3 is CASSLALIQGGDEQFF. DNA for the CDR3: TGCGCCAGCAGCTTGGCCTTAATACAGGGGGGCGATGAGCAGTTCTTC. V usage is TRBV5-1 and J usage is TRBJ2-1, with TRBD1 matching 8 bases. The V and J ends lost 0 bases and 8 bases, in that order; junction bases with no gene match: 10. The germline V gene encodes CDR1 SGHRS and CDR2 YFSETQ. This CDR3 is 16 amino acids long.

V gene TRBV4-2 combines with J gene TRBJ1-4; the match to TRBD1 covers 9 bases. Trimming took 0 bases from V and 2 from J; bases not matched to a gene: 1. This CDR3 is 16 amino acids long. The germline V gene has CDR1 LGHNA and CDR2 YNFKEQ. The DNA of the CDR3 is TGTGCCAGCAGCCAAGACGGGACAGGGACTAATGAAAAACTGTTTTTT. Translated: CASSQDGTGTNEKLFF.

The CDR3 loop reads CASSSTSGVNTGELFF. For the CDR3, the DNA is TGTGCCAGCAGCTCCACTAGCGGGGTGAACACCGGGGAGCTGTTTTTT. The chain carries TRBV7-3 and TRBJ2-2; 10 nucleotides align to TRBD2. With 4 bases clipped from V and 1 base from J, the junction kept 3 bases outside the gene matches. CDR1 SGHTA and CDR2 FQGTGA come from the germline V gene. CDR3 length equals 16 residues.

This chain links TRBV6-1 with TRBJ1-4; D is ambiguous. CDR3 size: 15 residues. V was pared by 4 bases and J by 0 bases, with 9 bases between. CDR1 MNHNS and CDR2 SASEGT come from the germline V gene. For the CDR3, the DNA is TGTGCCAGCAGTGGGTCGGTTGCAACTAATGAAAAACTGTTTTTT. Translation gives CASSGSVATNEKLFF.

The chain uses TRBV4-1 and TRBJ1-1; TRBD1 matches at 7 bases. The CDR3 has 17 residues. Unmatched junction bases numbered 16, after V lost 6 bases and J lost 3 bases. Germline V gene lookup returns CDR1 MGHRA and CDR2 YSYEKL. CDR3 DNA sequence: TGCGCCAGCAGGACACCGTGGGACAGTTCTAAGGACACTGAAGCTTTCTTT. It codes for CASRTPWDSSKDTEAFF.

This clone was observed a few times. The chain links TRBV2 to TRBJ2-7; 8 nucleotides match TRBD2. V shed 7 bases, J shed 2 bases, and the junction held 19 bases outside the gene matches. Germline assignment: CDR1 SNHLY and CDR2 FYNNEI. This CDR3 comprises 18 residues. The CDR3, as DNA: TGTGCCAGCACCCAATGGGCAATCTTGGAGCGGGGGACCTACGAGCAGTACTTC. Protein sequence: CASTQWAILERGTYEQYF.

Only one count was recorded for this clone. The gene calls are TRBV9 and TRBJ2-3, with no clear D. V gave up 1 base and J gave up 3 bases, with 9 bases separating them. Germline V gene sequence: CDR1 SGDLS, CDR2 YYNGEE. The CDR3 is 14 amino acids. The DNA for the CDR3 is TGTGCCAGCAGCGTAAAACCTATGACAGATACGCAGTATTTT. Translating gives CASSVKPMTDTQYF.

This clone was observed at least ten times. As DNA, the CDR3 is TGTGCCAGCAGTGAAATACAGGGTGGCACTGAAGCTTTCTTT. Translating it yields CASSEIQGGTEAFF. V is TRBV25-1 and J is TRBJ1-1, with D possibly matching TRBD1 (6 bases). Germline V CDR1 and CDR2: MGHDK, SYGVNS. The CDR3 is 14 residues long. V dropped 2 bases and J dropped 4 bases, with 11 bases sitting between them.

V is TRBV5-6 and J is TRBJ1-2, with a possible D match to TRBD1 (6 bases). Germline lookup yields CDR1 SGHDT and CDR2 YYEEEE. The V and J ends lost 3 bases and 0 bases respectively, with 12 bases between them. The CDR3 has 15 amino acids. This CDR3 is CASSSRRTANYGYTF. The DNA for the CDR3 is TGTGCCAGCAGCTCAAGAAGGACAGCTAACTATGGCTACACCTTC.

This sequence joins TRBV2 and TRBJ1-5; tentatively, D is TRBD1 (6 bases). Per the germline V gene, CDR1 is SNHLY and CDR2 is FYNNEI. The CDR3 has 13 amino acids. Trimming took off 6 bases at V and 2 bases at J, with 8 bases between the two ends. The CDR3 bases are TGTGCCAGCAGACCAGGGGGCAATCAGCCCCAGCATTTT. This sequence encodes CASRPGGNQPQHF.

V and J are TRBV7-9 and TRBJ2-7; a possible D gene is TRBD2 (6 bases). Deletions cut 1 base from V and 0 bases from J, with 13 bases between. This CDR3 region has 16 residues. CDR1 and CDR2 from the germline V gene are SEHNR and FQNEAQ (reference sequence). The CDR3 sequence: CASSLGLGGYSYEQYF. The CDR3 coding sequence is TGTGCCAGCAGCTTAGGTCTAGGAGGGTACTCCTACGAGCAGTACTTC.

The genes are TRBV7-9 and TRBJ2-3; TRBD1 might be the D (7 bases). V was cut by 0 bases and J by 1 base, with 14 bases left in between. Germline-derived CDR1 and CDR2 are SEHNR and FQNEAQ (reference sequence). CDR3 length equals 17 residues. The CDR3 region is CASSLAEGARGTDTQYF. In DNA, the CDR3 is TGTGCCAGCAGCTTAGCGGAGGGGGCTCGGGGCACAGATACGCAGTATTTT.

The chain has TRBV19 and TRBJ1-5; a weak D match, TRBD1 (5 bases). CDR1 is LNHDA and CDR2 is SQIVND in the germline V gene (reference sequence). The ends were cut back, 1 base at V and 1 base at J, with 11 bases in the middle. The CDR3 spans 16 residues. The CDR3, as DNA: TGTGCCAGTAGTATAGGGGGCAGGCGAAGCAATCAGCCCCAGCATTTT. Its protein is CASSIGGRRSNQPQHF.

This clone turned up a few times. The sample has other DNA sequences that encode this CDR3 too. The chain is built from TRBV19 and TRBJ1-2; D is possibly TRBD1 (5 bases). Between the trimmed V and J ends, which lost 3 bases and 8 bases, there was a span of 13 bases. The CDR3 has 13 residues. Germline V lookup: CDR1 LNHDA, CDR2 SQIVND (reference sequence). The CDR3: CASSIGQGGGYTF. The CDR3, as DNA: TGTGCCAGTAGTATCGGCCAGGGAGGCGGCTACACCTTC.

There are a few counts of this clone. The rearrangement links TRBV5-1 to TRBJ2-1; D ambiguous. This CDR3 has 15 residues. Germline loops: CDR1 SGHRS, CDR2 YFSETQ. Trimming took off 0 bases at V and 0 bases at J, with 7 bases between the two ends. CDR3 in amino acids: CASSLDYSSYNEQFF. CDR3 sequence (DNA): TGCGCCAGCAGCTTGGACTATAGCTCCTACAATGAGCAGTTCTTC.

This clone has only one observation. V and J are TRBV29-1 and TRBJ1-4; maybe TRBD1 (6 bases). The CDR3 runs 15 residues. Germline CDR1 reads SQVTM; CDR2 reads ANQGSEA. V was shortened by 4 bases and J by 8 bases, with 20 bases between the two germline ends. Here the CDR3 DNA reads TGCAGCGTTGTCTACAAGACCAGGGGAAGGGAAAAACTGTTTTTT. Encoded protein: CSVVYKTRGREKLFF.

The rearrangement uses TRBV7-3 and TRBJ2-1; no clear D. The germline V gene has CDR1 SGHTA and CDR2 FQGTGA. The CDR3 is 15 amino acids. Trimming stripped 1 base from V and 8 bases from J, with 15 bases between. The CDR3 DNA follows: TGTGCCAGCAGCTTAAGATTGGGCCCCCTCGATGAGCAGTTCTTC. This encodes CASSLRLGPLDEQFF.

CDR3 sequence reads: CASSSGTGALTDTQYF. The CDR3 bases are TGTGCCAGCAGCTCCGGGACAGGGGCCTTAACGGATACGCAGTATTTT. The V gene is TRBV7-6, the J gene TRBJ2-3; TRBD1 agrees at 10 bases. J gave up 6 bases and V 4 bases, and 10 bases lay outside the gene matches. CDR1 and CDR2 from the germline V gene are SGHVS and FNYEAQ. This CDR3 region has 16 residues.

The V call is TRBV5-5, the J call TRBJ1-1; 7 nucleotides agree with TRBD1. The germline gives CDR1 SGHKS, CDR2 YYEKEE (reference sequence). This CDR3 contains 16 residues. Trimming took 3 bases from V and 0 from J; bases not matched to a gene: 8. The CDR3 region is CASSSPRGQMNTEAFF. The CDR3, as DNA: TGTGCCAGCAGCTCCCCCCGGGGACAGATGAACACTGAAGCTTTCTTT.

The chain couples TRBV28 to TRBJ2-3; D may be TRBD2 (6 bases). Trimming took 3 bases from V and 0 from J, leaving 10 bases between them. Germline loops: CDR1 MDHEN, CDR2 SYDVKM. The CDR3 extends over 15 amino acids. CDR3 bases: TGTGCCAGCAGTTTCTATGGGGGGAGCACAGATACGCAGTATTTT. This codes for CASSFYGGSTDTQYF.

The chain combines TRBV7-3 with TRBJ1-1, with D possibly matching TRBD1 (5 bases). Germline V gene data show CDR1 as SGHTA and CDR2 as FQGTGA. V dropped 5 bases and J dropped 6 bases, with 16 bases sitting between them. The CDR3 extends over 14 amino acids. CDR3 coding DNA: TGTGCCAGCAGCCGACGGGGGGGAGTCGCTGAAGCTTTCTTT. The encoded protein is CASSRRGGVAEAFF. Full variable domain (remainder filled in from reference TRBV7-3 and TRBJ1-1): GAGVSQTPSNKVTEKGKYVELRCDPISGHTALYWYRQSLGQGPEFLIYFQGTGAADDSGLPNDRFFAVRPEGSVSTLKIQRTERGDSAVYLCASSRRGGVAEAFFGQGTRLTVV.

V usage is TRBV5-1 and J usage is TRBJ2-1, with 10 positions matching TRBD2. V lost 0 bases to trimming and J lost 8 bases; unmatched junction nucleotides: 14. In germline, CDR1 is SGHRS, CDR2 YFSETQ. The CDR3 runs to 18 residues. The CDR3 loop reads CASSLVASGSGGRDEQFF. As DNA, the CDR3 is TGCGCCAGCAGCTTGGTAGCTAGCGGGAGTGGGGGGCGGGATGAGCAGTTCTTC. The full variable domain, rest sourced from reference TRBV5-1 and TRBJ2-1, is KAGVTQTPRYLIKTRGQQVTLSCSPISGHRSVSWYQQTPGQGLQFLFEYFSETQRNKGNFPGRFSGRQFSNSRSEMNVSTLELGDSALYLCASSLVASGSGGRDEQFFGPGTRLTVL.

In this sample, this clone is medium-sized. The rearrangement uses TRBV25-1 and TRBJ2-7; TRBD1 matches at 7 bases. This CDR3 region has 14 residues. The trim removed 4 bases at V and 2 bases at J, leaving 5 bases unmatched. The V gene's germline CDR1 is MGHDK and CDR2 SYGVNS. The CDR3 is CASSAQGTAYEQYF. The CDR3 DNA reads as TGTGCCAGCAGTGCACAGGGGACCGCCTACGAGCAGTACTTC.

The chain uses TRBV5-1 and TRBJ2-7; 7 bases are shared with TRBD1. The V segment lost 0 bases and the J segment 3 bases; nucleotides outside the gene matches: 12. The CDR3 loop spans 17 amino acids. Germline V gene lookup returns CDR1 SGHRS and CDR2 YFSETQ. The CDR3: CASSLGLSGDSFYEQYF. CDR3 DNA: TGCGCCAGCAGCTTGGGTTTGAGTGGGGACAGTTTCTACGAGCAGTACTTC. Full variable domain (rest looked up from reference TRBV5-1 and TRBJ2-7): KAGVTQTPRYLIKTRGQQVTLSCSPISGHRSVSWYQQTPGQGLQFLFEYFSETQRNKGNFPGRFSGRQFSNSRSEMNVSTLELGDSALYLCASSLGLSGDSFYEQYFGPGTRLTVT.

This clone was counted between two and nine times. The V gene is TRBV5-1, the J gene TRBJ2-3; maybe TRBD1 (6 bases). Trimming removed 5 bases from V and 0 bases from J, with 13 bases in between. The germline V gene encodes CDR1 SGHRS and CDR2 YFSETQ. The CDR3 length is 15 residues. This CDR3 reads CASRTGTPSTDTQYF. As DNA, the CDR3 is TGCGCCAGCAGGACCGGGACACCTAGCACAGATACGCAGTATTTT. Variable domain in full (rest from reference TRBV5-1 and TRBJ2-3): KAGVTQTPRYLIKTRGQQVTLSCSPISGHRSVSWYQQTPGQGLQFLFEYFSETQRNKGNFPGRFSGRQFSNSRSEMNVSTLELGDSALYLCASRTGTPSTDTQYFGPGTRLTVL.

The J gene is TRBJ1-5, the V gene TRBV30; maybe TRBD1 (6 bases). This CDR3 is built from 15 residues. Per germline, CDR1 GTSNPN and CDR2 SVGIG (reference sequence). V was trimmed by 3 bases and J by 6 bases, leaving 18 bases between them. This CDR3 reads CAWSPASSDSQPQHF. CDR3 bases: TGTGCCTGGAGCCCCGCTTCGTCGGACAGTCAGCCCCAGCATTTT. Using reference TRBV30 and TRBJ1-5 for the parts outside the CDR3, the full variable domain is SQTIHQWPATLVQPVGSPLSLECTVEGTSNPNLYWYRQAAGRGLQLLFYSVGIGQISSEVPQNLSASRPQDRQFILSSKKLLLSDSGFYLCAWSPASSDSQPQHFGDGTRLSIL.

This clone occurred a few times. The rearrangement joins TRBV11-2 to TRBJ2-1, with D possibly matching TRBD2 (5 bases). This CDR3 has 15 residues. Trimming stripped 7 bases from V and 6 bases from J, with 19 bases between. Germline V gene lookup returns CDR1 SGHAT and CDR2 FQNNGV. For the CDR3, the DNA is TGTGCCAGCACCTTTGGAGGATCGGGTTCCAATGAGCAGTTCTTC. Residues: CASTFGGSGSNEQFF.

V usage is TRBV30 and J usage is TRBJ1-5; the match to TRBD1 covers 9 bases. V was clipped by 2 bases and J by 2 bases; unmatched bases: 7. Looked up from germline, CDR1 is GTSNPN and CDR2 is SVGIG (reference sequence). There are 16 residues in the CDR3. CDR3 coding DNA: TGTGCCTGGAGTCCCGGGACAGGGATTGGCAATCAGCCCCAGCATTTT. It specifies CAWSPGTGIGNQPQHF.